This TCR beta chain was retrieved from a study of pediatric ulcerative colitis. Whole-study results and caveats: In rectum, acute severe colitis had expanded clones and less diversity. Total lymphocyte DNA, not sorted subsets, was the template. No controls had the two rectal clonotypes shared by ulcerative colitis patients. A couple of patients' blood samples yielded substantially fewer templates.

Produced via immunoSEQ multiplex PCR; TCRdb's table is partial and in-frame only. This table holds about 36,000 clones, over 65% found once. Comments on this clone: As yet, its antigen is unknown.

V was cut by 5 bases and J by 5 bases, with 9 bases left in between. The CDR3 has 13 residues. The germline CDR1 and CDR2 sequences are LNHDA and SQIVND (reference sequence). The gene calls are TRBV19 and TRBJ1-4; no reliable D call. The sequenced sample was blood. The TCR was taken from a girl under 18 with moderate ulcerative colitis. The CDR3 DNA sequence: TGTGCCAGTAGTCTTGAACGGAATGAAAAACTGTTTTTT. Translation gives CASSLERNEKLFF.